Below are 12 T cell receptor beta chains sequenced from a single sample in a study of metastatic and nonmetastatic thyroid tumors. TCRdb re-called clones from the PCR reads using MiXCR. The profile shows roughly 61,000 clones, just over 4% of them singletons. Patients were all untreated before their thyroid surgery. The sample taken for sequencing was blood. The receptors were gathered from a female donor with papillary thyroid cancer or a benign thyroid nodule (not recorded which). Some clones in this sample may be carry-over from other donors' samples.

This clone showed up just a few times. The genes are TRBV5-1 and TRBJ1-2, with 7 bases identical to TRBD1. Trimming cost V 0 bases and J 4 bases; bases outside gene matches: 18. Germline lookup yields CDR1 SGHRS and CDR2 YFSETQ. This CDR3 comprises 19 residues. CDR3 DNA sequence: TGCGCCAGCAGCTTGGCCGGATTTCTGGAGATCTCAGGGGGCTATGGCTACACCTTC. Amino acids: CASSLAGFLEISGGYGYTF.

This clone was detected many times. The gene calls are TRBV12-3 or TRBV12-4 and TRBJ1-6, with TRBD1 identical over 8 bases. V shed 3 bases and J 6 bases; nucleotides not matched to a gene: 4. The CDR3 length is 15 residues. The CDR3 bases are TGTGCCAGCAGTTTTGGGGACAGGACTAATTCACCCCTCCACTTT. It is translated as CASSFGDRTNSPLHF.

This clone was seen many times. CDR3 region: CATSDFREQGKYEQYF. DNA of the CDR3: TGTGCCACCAGTGACTTCAGGGAACAGGGAAAGTACGAGCAGTACTTC. The chain recombines TRBV24-1 with TRBJ2-7; possibly TRBD1 for D (6 bases). V lost 4 bases and J lost 4, with 19 bases in between. Germline V gene sequence: CDR1 KGHDR, CDR2 SFDVKD. This CDR3 comprises 16 residues.

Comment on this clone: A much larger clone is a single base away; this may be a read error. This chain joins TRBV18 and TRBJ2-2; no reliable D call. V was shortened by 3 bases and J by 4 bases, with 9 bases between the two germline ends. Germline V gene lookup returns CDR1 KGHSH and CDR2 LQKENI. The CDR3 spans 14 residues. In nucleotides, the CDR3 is TGTGCCAGCTCACCGACCGTGGGCACCGGGGAGCTGTTTTTT. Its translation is CASSPTVGTGELFF.

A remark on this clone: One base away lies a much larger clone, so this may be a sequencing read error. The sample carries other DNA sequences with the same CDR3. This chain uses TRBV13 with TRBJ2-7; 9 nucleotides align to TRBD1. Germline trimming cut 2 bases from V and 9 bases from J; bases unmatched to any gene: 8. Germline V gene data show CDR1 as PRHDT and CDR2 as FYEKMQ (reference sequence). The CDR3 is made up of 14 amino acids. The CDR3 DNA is TGTGCCAGCAGCTTACGGACAGGGGCTGGATTGCAGTACTTC. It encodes CASSLRTGAGLQYF.

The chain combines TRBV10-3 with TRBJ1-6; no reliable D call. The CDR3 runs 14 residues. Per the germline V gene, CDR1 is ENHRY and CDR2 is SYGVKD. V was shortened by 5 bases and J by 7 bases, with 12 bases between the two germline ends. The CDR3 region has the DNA TGTGCCATCAGTCAGACAAGGCGGAATTCACCCCTCCACTTT. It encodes CAISQTRRNSPLHF.

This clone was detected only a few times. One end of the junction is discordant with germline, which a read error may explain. CDR3 amino acids: CSSRPGQGYSPLHF. Here the CDR3 DNA reads TGTTCCAGCAGACCTGGACAGGGGTATTCACCCCTCCACTTT. This chain connects TRBV12-3 or TRBV12-4 to TRBJ1-6, with 9 bases lining up with TRBD1. CDR3 length equals 14 residues.

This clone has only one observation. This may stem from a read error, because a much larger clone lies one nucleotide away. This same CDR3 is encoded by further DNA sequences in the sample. The CDR3 sequence is CAVPGGGGGGGGLFF. CDR3 sequence (DNA): TGTGCCGTCCCTGGAGGCGGGGGGGGGGGCGGGGGGCTGTTTTTT. V and J are TRBV6-1 and TRBJ2-2; 9 bases line up with TRBD2. Per the germline V gene, CDR1 is MNHNS and CDR2 is SASEGT. The CDR3 extends over 15 amino acids.

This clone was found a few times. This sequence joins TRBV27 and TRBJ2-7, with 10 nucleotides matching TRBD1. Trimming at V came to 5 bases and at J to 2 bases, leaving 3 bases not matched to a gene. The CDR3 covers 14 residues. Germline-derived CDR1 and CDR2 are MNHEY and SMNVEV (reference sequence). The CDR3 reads CASSTGTGAYEQYF. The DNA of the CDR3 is TGTGCCAGCAGTACAGGGACAGGGGCCTACGAGCAGTACTTC.

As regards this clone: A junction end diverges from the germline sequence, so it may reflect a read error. The CDR3 DNA reads as TGTGCCAGCAGCTTATCCCGTGCAACCGGTGAGCCGTTTTTT. This gives the protein CASSLSRATGEPFF. The rearrangement links TRBV11-3 to TRBJ2-2; D unclear. The CDR3 length is 14 residues. The germline gives CDR1 SGHNT, CDR2 YENEEA.

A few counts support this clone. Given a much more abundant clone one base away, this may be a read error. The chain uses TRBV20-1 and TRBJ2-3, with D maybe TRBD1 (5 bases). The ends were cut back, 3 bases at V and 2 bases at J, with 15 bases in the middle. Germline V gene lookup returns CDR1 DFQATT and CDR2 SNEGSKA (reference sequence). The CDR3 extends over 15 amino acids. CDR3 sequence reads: CSARVPRQFTDTQYF. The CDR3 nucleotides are TGCAGTGCTAGGGTCCCGAGACAGTTCACAGATACGCAGTATTTT.

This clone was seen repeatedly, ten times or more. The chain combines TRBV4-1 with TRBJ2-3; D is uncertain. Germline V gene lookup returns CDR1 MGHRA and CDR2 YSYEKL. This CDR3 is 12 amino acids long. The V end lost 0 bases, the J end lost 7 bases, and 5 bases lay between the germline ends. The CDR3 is CASSQEGNTQYF. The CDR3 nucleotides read TGCGCCAGCAGCCAAGAAGGGAATACGCAGTATTTT.